This passage covers 8 T cell receptor beta chains from one sample sequenced in a study of early T cells in non-severe SARS-CoV-2 infection. One entry per CDR3 protein, called by TCRdb with MiXCR from the 5' RACE reads. The sample comprises 30,000 to 35,000 distinct CDR3 sequences, approximately 4.3% of which are singletons, and 12% rests with the top ten. Sequencing was carried out using whole blood. The receptors derive from an adult who was a healthcare worker with PCR-confirmed SARS-CoV-2 infection or an uninfected control (not recorded which).

Many counts were recorded for this clonotype. This chain links TRBV18 with TRBJ2-7; D is perhaps TRBD1 (6 bases). This CDR3 region has 15 residues. Germline values: CDR1 KGHSH, CDR2 LQKENI. V was trimmed by 1 base and J by 4 bases, leaving 14 bases between them. This CDR3 is CASSPLTGTAYEQYF. As DNA, the CDR3 is TGTGCCAGCTCACCACTAACAGGGACGGCGTACGAGCAGTACTTC.

This clonotype was detected ten times or more. This chain joins TRBV29-1 and TRBJ2-7; D is uncertain. This CDR3 comprises 13 residues. In germline, CDR1 is SQVTM, CDR2 ANQGSEA. Trimming removed 4 bases from V and 6 bases from J, with 16 bases in between. CDR3 DNA sequence: TGCAGCGTTGGGGGTGTTGGGGTACGCGAGCAGTACTTC. Protein: CSVGGVGVREQYF.

This clonotype was recorded at least ten times. The chain uses TRBV18 and TRBJ2-4, with D perhaps given as TRBD1 or TRBD2 (5 bases each). V was pared by 3 bases and J by 1 base, with 7 bases between. The CDR3 covers 14 residues. The V gene's germline CDR1 is KGHSH and CDR2 LQKENI. CDR3 DNA: TGTGCCAGCTCACCGTGGGACGCCAAAAACATTCAGTACTTC. Translating it yields CASSPWDAKNIQYF.

This clonotype has at least ten counts. J is TRBJ2-3 and V is TRBV14, with D tentatively TRBD1 (6 bases). In germline, CDR1 is SGHDN, CDR2 FVKESK. The CDR3 is made up of 15 amino acids. Trimming stripped 3 bases from V and 4 bases from J, with 14 bases between. CDR3 residues: CASSHGQWGADTQYF. CDR3 in DNA: TGTGCCAGCAGCCACGGACAGTGGGGCGCAGATACGCAGTATTTT.

The sample holds many counts of this clonotype. The chain employs TRBV12-3 or TRBV12-4 and TRBJ2-1; 9 bases are a match to TRBD2. Germline trimming cut 3 bases from V and 4 bases from J; bases unmatched to any gene: 7. This CDR3 contains 16 residues. The CDR3 is CASSFPGGRGYNEQFF. DNA for the CDR3: TGTGCCAGCAGTTTCCCGGGCGGGAGGGGTTACAATGAGCAGTTCTTC.

This clonotype came up a few times. V gene TRBV3-1 combines with J gene TRBJ1-6; tentatively, D is TRBD1 (5 bases). The CDR3 spans 16 residues. V gave up 4 bases and J gave up 7 bases, with 17 bases separating them. Per germline, CDR1 LGHDT and CDR2 YNNKEL (reference sequence). CDR3 nucleotide sequence: TGTGCCAGCAGCCCCGGGGCAAGTCTTCAGAATTCACCCCTCCACTTT. Protein sequence: CASSPGASLQNSPLHF.

This clonotype showed up many times. In DNA, the CDR3 is TGTGCCAGTAGTATAGGCGGAGGTCAGCCCCAGCATTTT. Its translation: CASSIGGGQPQHF. The chain joins TRBV19 to TRBJ1-5, with D uncertain. CDR1 LNHDA and CDR2 SQIVND come from the germline V gene (reference sequence). The CDR3 totals 13 residues. Trimming pared 1 base from V and 6 bases from J, leaving 7 bases between.

The chain recombines TRBV9 with TRBJ2-5; 7 nucleotides line up with TRBD1. After removal of 3 bases from V and 5 bases from J, the junction contained 1 base not matched to a gene. The CDR3 spans 12 residues. Germline lookup yields CDR1 SGDLS and CDR2 YYNGEE. CDR3 loop: CASSDRGETQYF. The DNA of the CDR3 is TGTGCCAGCAGCGACAGGGGTGAGACCCAGTACTTC.